This record concerns one T cell receptor (beta chain) sequence. This specimen comes from a study of blood T cell repertoires in COVID-19. About the research overall: Specimens from acute and convalescent COVID-19 originated in the United States, Italy and Spain. PBMCs, B-cell-depleted T cells, or T cells were the source of the cDNA or gDNA that made up the material.

V gave up 3 bases and J gave up 0 bases, with 6 bases separating them. The CDR3 runs 15 residues. Germline CDR1 SGHTA, CDR2 FQGNSA. How the authors handled the data: By means of reference gene primer amplification, nucleated cell counts were estimated. The repertoire was sequenced with immunoSEQ multiplex PCR; TCRdb's copy has only in-frame clones and lacks some. V and J calls and clone size are as listed in that table; D and trimming were resolved from the DNA. The sample has about 170,000 clones, approximately 86% seen once. The J gene is TRBJ2-6, the V gene TRBV7-2; tentatively, D is TRBD1 (6 bases). The TCR comes from a man aged 55 to 70 with COVID-19, enrolled during active disease. The sample was peripheral blood. In nucleotides, the CDR3 is TGTGCCAGCAGCTTGGGACACTCTGGGGCCAACGTCCTGACTTTC. Translation gives CASSLGHSGANVLTF. Combining the CDR3 with reference TRBV7-2 and TRBJ2-6 gives the whole variable domain GAGVSQSPSNKVTEKGKDVELRCDPISGHTALYWYRQSLGQGLEFLIYFQGNSAPDKSGLPSDRFSAERTGGSVSTLTIQRTQQEDSAVYLCASSLGHSGANVLTFGAGSRLTVL.